Below are 31 T cell receptor beta chains sequenced from a single sample in a study of cytotoxic CD8 clonotypes in ibrutinib-treated CLL. The method was immunoSEQ multiplex PCR; TCRdb's version includes in-frame clones alone and lacks a portion of them. The table shows 200,000 to 250,000 clones, with about four fifths occurring only once. The sequenced sample was PBMCs, obtained after 12 months of ibrutinib treatment. These TCRs come from a human donor with chronic lymphocytic leukemia.

CDR3: CASSAPGTLYGYTF. For the CDR3, the DNA is TGTGCCAGTAGTGCTCCCGGGACCCTCTATGGCTACACCTTC. The chain joins TRBV19 to TRBJ1-2; D may be TRBD1 (5 bases). This CDR3 comprises 14 residues. V gave up 5 bases and J gave up 4 bases, with 14 bases separating them. CDR1 LNHDA and CDR2 SQIVND come from the germline V gene (reference sequence).

The rearrangement links TRBV5-8 to TRBJ2-1, with a tentative D call TRBD1 (6 bases). The V gene lost 4 bases and the J gene lost 8 bases, with 10 bases spanning the gap. Per germline, CDR1 SGHTS and CDR2 YDEGEE. The CDR3 covers 12 residues. The CDR3 spells CASSQAGDEQFF. The CDR3 bases are TGTGCCAGCAGCCAAGCAGGGGATGAGCAGTTCTTC.

The gene calls are TRBV2 and TRBJ2-7; 7 bases line up with TRBD1. Germline lookup yields CDR1 SNHLY and CDR2 FYNNEI. This CDR3 has 14 residues. Trimming at V came to 6 bases and at J to 3 bases, leaving 8 bases not matched to a gene. This CDR3 is CASRGDSQYYEQYF. The CDR3 bases are TGTGCCAGCAGGGGGGACAGCCAGTACTACGAGCAGTACTTC.

The chain uses TRBV5-1 and TRBJ1-4; the D is unclear. Germline CDR1 reads SGHRS; CDR2 reads YFSETQ. V was clipped by 2 bases and J by 4 bases, with 9 bases between them. The CDR3 length is 14 residues. The CDR3 bases are TGCGCCAGCAGCTTCGCACAGATTAATGAAAAACTGTTTTTT. It is translated as CASSFAQINEKLFF.

This chain links TRBV11-2 with TRBJ1-1, with 7 bases that match TRBD1. CDR1 and CDR2 (germline): SGHAT, FQNNGV. The CDR3 contains 16 residues. J gave up 2 bases and V 5 bases, and 11 bases lay outside the gene matches. The CDR3 nucleotides are TGTGCCAGCAGCCTCGATTCGGACAGGCCCAACACTGAAGCTTTCTTT. Encoded protein: CASSLDSDRPNTEAFF.

J is TRBJ1-2 and V is TRBV6-5; tentatively, D is TRBD1 (5 bases). Germline CDR1 is MNHEY and CDR2 is SVGAGI. The CDR3 has 12 residues. V lost 6 bases and J 5 bases, leaving 10 bases between the germline ends. CDR3 sequence: CASSPQGYGYTF. As DNA, the CDR3 is TGTGCCAGCAGCCCGCAGGGATATGGCTACACCTTC.

The chain has TRBV11-2 and TRBJ1-1; possible D gene TRBD1, 5 bases. CDR3 length: 16 residues. V dropped 1 base and J dropped 3 bases, with 15 bases sitting between them. Germline values: CDR1 SGHAT, CDR2 FQNNGV. The CDR3 coding sequence is TGTGCCAGCAGCTTAGCGGGACGTGGTAGGGACACTGAAGCTTTCTTT. Translated: CASSLAGRGRDTEAFF.

The chain combines TRBV28 with TRBJ2-5; TRBD2 agrees at 7 bases. J gave up 5 bases and V 5 bases, and 11 bases lay outside the gene matches. The CDR3 is 15 amino acids. Per the germline V gene, CDR1 is MDHEN and CDR2 is SYDVKM. The CDR3 here is CASSVGGRAGETQYF. The CDR3 bases are TGTGCCAGCAGTGTCGGTGGGAGGGCCGGGGAGACCCAGTACTTC.

The chain uses TRBV7-2 and TRBJ2-3, with D unresolved. V lost 5 bases, J lost 1 base, and 13 bases lay in between. The CDR3 spans 15 residues. The germline gives CDR1 SGHTA, CDR2 FQGNSA. In nucleotides, the CDR3 is TGTGCCAGCAGCCCCATCTTTGAGGGCACAGATACGCAGTATTTT. Encoded protein: CASSPIFEGTDTQYF.

V usage is TRBV4-1 and J usage is TRBJ2-1, with D tentatively TRBD1 or TRBD2 (5 bases each). The CDR3 sequence is 16 residues long. Trimming pared 1 base from V and 3 bases from J, leaving 13 bases between. Germline V lookup: CDR1 MGHRA, CDR2 YSYEKL. The DNA for the CDR3 is TGCGCCAGCAGCCAAGCCTACCGGGACGGCTACAATGAGCAGTTCTTC. It specifies CASSQAYRDGYNEQFF.

This chain connects TRBV27 to TRBJ2-7; no reliable D call. From germline, CDR1 is MNHEY and CDR2 SMNVEV (reference sequence). V lost 3 bases, J lost 0 bases, and 12 bases lay in between. The CDR3 contains 15 residues. CDR3 in DNA: TGTGCCAGCAGTTTTTATCCGTTTAGCTCCTACGAGCAGTACTTC. Protein sequence: CASSFYPFSSYEQYF.

This sequence joins TRBV4-1 and TRBJ1-2, with D perhaps matching TRBD1 (5 bases). V gave up 0 bases and J gave up 3 bases, with 11 bases separating them. Looked up from germline, CDR1 is MGHRA and CDR2 is YSYEKL. The CDR3 length is 15 residues. The CDR3 sequence is CASSQDGAGHYGYTF. DNA for the CDR3: TGCGCCAGCAGCCAAGATGGGGCAGGGCACTATGGCTACACCTTC.

The chain couples TRBV6-5 to TRBJ1-1; no clear D gene. Germline loops: CDR1 MNHEY, CDR2 SVGAGI. The CDR3 is made up of 16 amino acids. Trimming took 4 bases from V and 1 from J, leaving 16 bases between them. CDR3 in amino acids: CASSSLAAGPNTEAFF. For the CDR3, the DNA is TGTGCCAGCAGTTCTCTAGCCGCCGGACCGAACACTGAAGCTTTCTTT.

Ten or more counts support this clone. The chain joins TRBV4-1 to TRBJ1-1; D gene uncertain. CDR1 MGHRA and CDR2 YSYEKL come from the germline V gene. The CDR3 runs 14 residues. The V gene lost 4 bases and the J gene lost 3 bases, with 12 bases spanning the gap. CDR3 sequence: CASSPPFGDTEAFF. DNA of the CDR3: TGCGCCAGCAGCCCCCCCTTTGGGGACACTGAAGCTTTCTTT.

This clone has a handful of counts. The rearrangement links TRBV28 to TRBJ2-7, with 8 nucleotides matching TRBD2. This CDR3 contains 13 residues. Looked up from germline, CDR1 is MDHEN and CDR2 is SYDVKM. V was pared by 8 bases and J by 3 bases, with 6 bases of the junction left unmatched. The CDR3 here is CASLAGFGYEQYF. CDR3 coding DNA: TGTGCCAGCCTAGCGGGTTTCGGCTACGAGCAGTACTTC.

The chain recombines TRBV27 with TRBJ2-5, with 10 bases aligning to TRBD2. This CDR3 region has 16 residues. The V gene's germline CDR1 is MNHEY and CDR2 SMNVEV (reference sequence). V shed 3 bases, J shed 2 bases, and the junction held 6 bases outside the gene matches. CDR3 coding DNA: TGTGCCAGCAGTTTTTCCCTAGCGGGAGTTCAAGAGACCCAGTACTTC. It translates to CASSFSLAGVQETQYF.

The chain has TRBV5-1 and TRBJ2-1; a possible D gene is TRBD2 (5 bases). The germline V gene encodes CDR1 SGHRS and CDR2 YFSETQ. There are 17 residues in the CDR3. The ends were cut back, 4 bases at V and 6 bases at J, with 23 bases in the middle. DNA of the CDR3: TGCGCCAGCAGCCAAACCAGGACCTCGTCGGGATCCAATGAGCAGTTCTTC. Protein: CASSQTRTSSGSNEQFF.

The J gene is TRBJ2-3, the V gene TRBV18; TRBD2 matches at 9 bases. V was pared by 5 bases and J by 7 bases, with 10 bases of the junction left unmatched. Per the germline V gene, CDR1 is KGHSH and CDR2 is LQKENI. CDR3 size: 15 residues. The CDR3 region is CASSYTSGLENTQYF. The CDR3, as DNA: TGTGCCAGCTCATACACTAGCGGGCTTGAAAATACGCAGTATTTT.

This clone was observed once. This chain links TRBV4-2 with TRBJ2-5, with 9 bases identical to TRBD2. The junction had 12 bases not matched to a gene; V was cut back by 0 bases and J by 1 base. In germline, CDR1 is LGHNA, CDR2 YNFKEQ. The CDR3 runs to 19 residues. In nucleotides, the CDR3 is TGTGCCAGCAGCCAAGACCGGCCCACCAGCGGGAGGCCCCAAGAGACCCAGTACTTC. This encodes CASSQDRPTSGRPQETQYF.

V gene TRBV6-6 combines with J gene TRBJ2-3; perhaps D is TRBD1 or TRBD2 (5 bases each). The germline V gene has CDR1 MNHNY and CDR2 SVGAGI (reference sequence). Trimming took 2 bases from V and 6 from J, leaving 18 bases between them. The CDR3 extends over 16 amino acids. CDR3 sequence reads: CASSYPARDAGDTQYF. The CDR3 coding sequence is TGTGCCAGCAGTTACCCCGCCAGGGACGCTGGGGATACGCAGTATTTT.

The chain recombines TRBV7-8 with TRBJ2-2; D is ambiguous. The CDR3 has 15 amino acids. Germline V gene data show CDR1 as SGHVS and CDR2 as FQNEAQ. The germline V and J ends were trimmed by 1 base and 0 bases, with 6 bases remaining between them. CDR3 coding DNA: TGTGCCAGCAGCTTAGGGGCAGCGAACACCGGGGAGCTGTTTTTT. Translating gives CASSLGAANTGELFF.

DNA for the CDR3: TGTGCCAGCAGCGGAGGGTTGTCCCACAACAATGAGCAGTTCTTC. It translates to CASSGGLSHNNEQFF. V is TRBV5-4 and J is TRBJ2-1, with a weak D call TRBD2 (6 bases). The V end lost 4 bases, the J end lost 5 bases, and 16 bases lay between the germline ends. Per germline, CDR1 SGHNT and CDR2 YYREEE (reference sequence). The CDR3 totals 15 residues.

This clone is a singleton in its sample. The rearrangement links TRBV5-1 to TRBJ2-7; TRBD2 is a possible D gene (5 bases). Germline V lookup: CDR1 SGHRS, CDR2 YFSETQ. Deletions cut 4 bases from V and 2 bases from J, with 16 bases between. This CDR3 contains 15 residues. CDR3 loop: CASSPSHGGPYEQYF. DNA of the CDR3: TGCGCCAGCAGCCCCTCCCATGGCGGGCCCTACGAGCAGTACTTC.

The genes are TRBV5-6 and TRBJ1-5, with D unclear. The germline V gene has CDR1 SGHDT and CDR2 YYEEEE. This CDR3 comprises 15 residues. V was trimmed by 0 bases and J by 8 bases, leaving 15 bases between them. CDR3 DNA: TGTGCCAGCAGCTTGGCCCGTATAGGATTGGAGCCCCAGCATTTT. Translation: CASSLARIGLEPQHF.

V and J are TRBV6-6 and TRBJ1-5; possibly TRBD1 for D (5 bases). The CDR3 spans 16 residues. Trimming left V 2 bases short and J 1 base short, with 12 bases between. The germline CDR1 and CDR2 sequences are MNHNY and SVGAGI (reference sequence). The DNA for the CDR3 is TGTGCCAGCAGTTACCCTCCAGGGACGAGCAATCAGCCCCAGCATTTT. Translated, it gives CASSYPPGTSNQPQHF.

This sequence joins TRBV7-6 and TRBJ2-3, with D possibly TRBD2 on 6 matching bases. CDR1 is SGHVS, CDR2 FNYEAQ, per germline. V was clipped by 5 bases and J by 7 bases, with 22 bases between them. CDR3 size: 16 residues. This CDR3 is CASSQPGRDRRNTQYF. The CDR3 DNA sequence: TGTGCCAGCAGCCAGCCCGGGCGGGACCGCAGGAATACGCAGTATTTT.

The chain employs TRBV19 and TRBJ2-3; TRBD1 aligns across 7 bases. Trimming cost V 6 bases and J 3 bases; bases outside gene matches: 6. The CDR3 has 14 amino acids. CDR1 is LNHDA, CDR2 SQIVND, per germline (reference sequence). CDR3 in amino acids: CASRVTGSTDTQYF. CDR3 sequence (DNA): TGTGCCAGTAGGGTGACAGGGAGTACAGATACGCAGTATTTT.

This chain links TRBV10-3 with TRBJ1-5; D is unresolved. Between the trimmed V and J ends, which lost 2 bases and 5 bases, there was a span of 10 bases. This CDR3 has 14 residues. CDR1 ENHRY and CDR2 SYGVKD come from the germline V gene. The CDR3 region has the DNA TGTGCCATCAGTGAGGGCGCTGGGGATCAGCCCCAGCATTTT. Its protein product is CAISEGAGDQPQHF.

The chain is built from TRBV5-1 and TRBJ2-5; the D gene is possibly TRBD2 (5 bases). Trimming removed 4 bases from V and 8 bases from J, with 18 bases in between. The CDR3 length is 14 residues. Germline V gene data show CDR1 as SGHRS and CDR2 as YFSETQ. CDR3 bases: TGCGCCAGCAGCCAGGACTCCGCAAGAGATACCCAGTACTTC. Its translation: CASSQDSARDTQYF.

This clone occurred a few times. The chain combines TRBV11-3 with TRBJ2-1; 10 bases line up with TRBD2. Germline V gene data show CDR1 as SGHNT and CDR2 as YENEEA. The CDR3 covers 15 residues. The V segment lost 5 bases and the J segment 2 bases; nucleotides outside the gene matches: 3. CDR3 coding DNA: TGTGCCAGCAGCAGAAGCGGGGGGGCCTACAATGAGCAGTTCTTC. This sequence encodes CASSRSGGAYNEQFF.

The V gene is TRBV7-8, the J gene TRBJ1-2; no reliable D call. Per the germline V gene, CDR1 is SGHVS and CDR2 is FQNEAQ. V shed 5 bases and J shed 0 bases, with 10 bases lying between them. CDR3 size: 14 residues. The CDR3, as DNA: TGTGCCAGCAGCCCCAGGTTGACTAACTATGGCTACACCTTC. Protein product: CASSPRLTNYGYTF.